Shown below are 12 T cell receptor beta chains from a single sample sequenced in a study of T cells in localized non-small cell lung cancer. This table comes from immunoSEQ multiplex PCR, and its TCRdb copy is limited to in-frame clones, with some not included. The repertoire includes 60,000 to 65,000 clones, about nine tenths of them detected once, and around 1.8% sits in the top ten. This material consisted of peripheral blood, taken before any cancer treatment. All receptors come from a woman aged 40-75 years with stage I lung adenocarcinoma.

This clone was picked up one time. The gene calls are TRBV7-9 and TRBJ1-3, with D unclear. The V gene's germline CDR1 is SEHNR and CDR2 FQNEAQ (reference sequence). This CDR3 spans 14 amino acids. With 5 bases removed from V and 1 base from J, the gap between germline ends came to 9 bases. The CDR3 region is CASSARGSGNTIYF. The CDR3 DNA reads as TGTGCCAGCAGCGCTAGAGGATCTGGAAACACCATATATTTT.

The genes are TRBV27 and TRBJ1-1; D not certain. Trimming took off 4 bases at V and 8 bases at J, with 14 bases between the two ends. The CDR3 runs to 13 residues. The germline V gene encodes CDR1 MNHEY and CDR2 SMNVEV (reference sequence). CDR3 sequence (DNA): TGTGCCAGCAGTTCGGGGAAGGACGGGGAAGCTTTCTTT. This gives the protein CASSSGKDGEAFF.

The table lists this clone with a count of one. The rearrangement joins TRBV28 to TRBJ1-6; weak D call: TRBD1 (5 bases). CDR1 and CDR2 from the germline V gene are MDHEN and SYDVKM. The CDR3 spans 15 residues. V was cut by 3 bases and J by 1 base, with 7 bases left in between. The CDR3: CASSFGASYNSPLHF. The CDR3 DNA reads as TGTGCCAGCAGTTTTGGGGCTTCCTATAATTCACCCCTCCACTTT. Variable domain in full (rest from reference TRBV28 and TRBJ1-6): DVKVTQSSRYLVKRTGEKVFLECVQDMDHENMFWYRQDPGLGLRLIYFSYDVKMKEKGDIPEGYSVSREKKERFSLILESASTNQTSMYLCASSFGASYNSPLHFGNGTRLTVT.

CDR3 loop: CASSLYGSDNEQFF. Written as DNA, the CDR3 is TGTGCCAGCAGCTTGTACGGTTCCGACAATGAGCAGTTCTTC. This sequence joins TRBV7-6 and TRBJ2-1, with unresolved D. This CDR3 is 14 amino acids long. The germline CDR1 and CDR2 sequences are SGHVS and FNYEAQ. The V end lost 3 bases, the J end lost 5 bases, and 11 bases lay between the germline ends.

The genes are TRBV4-2 and TRBJ2-1; TRBD1 might be the D (6 bases). Per the germline V gene, CDR1 is LGHNA and CDR2 is YNFKEQ. V lost 0 bases and J lost 4, with 13 bases in between. This CDR3 spans 16 amino acids. As DNA, the CDR3 is TGTGCCAGCAGCCAAGATCGACAGGAGATATACAATGAGCAGTTCTTC. Translated: CASSQDRQEIYNEQFF.

The CDR3 spells CASSLDYSPLHF. CDR3 DNA sequence: TGTGCCAGCAGCTTAGATTATTCACCCCTCCACTTT. The rearrangement uses TRBV7-2 and TRBJ1-6, with D unclear. Trimming removed 1 base at V and 8 bases at J, with 3 bases between. Germline CDR1 reads SGHTA; CDR2 reads FQGNSA. The CDR3 sequence is 12 residues long.

The V call is TRBV28, the J call TRBJ2-1; D unclear. The CDR3 is 13 residues long. Germline CDR1 is MDHEN and CDR2 is SYDVKM. With 4 bases removed from V and 10 bases from J, the gap between germline ends came to 14 bases. CDR3 bases: TGTGCCAGCAGTTCAAGTGCTGGGGTAGAGCAGTTCTTC. Translating gives CASSSSAGVEQFF.

The chain has TRBV6-1 and TRBJ2-5, with D possibly being TRBD2 (5 bases). Germline lookup yields CDR1 MNHNS and CDR2 SASEGT. Trimming removed 6 bases at V and 1 base at J, with 15 bases between. The CDR3 consists of 15 residues. As DNA, the CDR3 is TGTGCCAGCAGCCCCTCGGGAAGCGGCCAAGAGACCCAGTACTTC. Translating gives CASSPSGSGQETQYF.

V gene TRBV7-2 combines with J gene TRBJ1-1; 10 bases agree with TRBD1. V shed 5 bases, J shed 0 bases, and the junction held 9 bases outside the gene matches. Germline CDR1 reads SGHTA; CDR2 reads FQGNSA. This CDR3 has 17 residues. The CDR3 reads CASSPVGTGAMNTEAFF. The DNA of the CDR3 is TGTGCCAGCAGCCCCGTAGGGACAGGGGCAATGAACACTGAAGCTTTCTTT. The variable domain in full, with the rest retrieved from reference TRBV7-2 and TRBJ1-1, is GAGVSQSPSNKVTEKGKDVELRCDPISGHTALYWYRQSLGQGLEFLIYFQGNSAPDKSGLPSDRFSAERTGGSVSTLTIQRTQQEDSAVYLCASSPVGTGAMNTEAFFGQGTRLTVV.

This chain uses TRBV6-5 with TRBJ1-4, with D possibly TRBD1 on 5 matching bases. Per the germline V gene, CDR1 is MNHEY and CDR2 is SVGAGI. The CDR3 length is 13 residues. The V end was cut by 4 bases, the J end by 8 bases, with 11 bases between. The CDR3 nucleotides read TGTGCCAGCAGTTTTTTATACAGGGAAAAACTGTTTTTT. Translation: CASSFLYREKLFF.

This clone occurred once. This chain joins TRBV18 and TRBJ2-7; D may be TRBD1 (6 bases). The CDR3 extends over 14 amino acids. The germline V and J ends were trimmed by 4 bases and 7 bases, with 17 bases remaining between them. CDR1 and CDR2 (germline): KGHSH, LQKENI. This CDR3 is CASSRGRGMGEQYF. The CDR3, as DNA: TGTGCCAGCTCACGAGGCAGGGGAATGGGGGAGCAGTACTTC.

This chain uses TRBV27 with TRBJ1-2; tentatively, D is TRBD1 (5 bases). Per the germline V gene, CDR1 is MNHEY and CDR2 is SMNVEV (reference sequence). This CDR3 contains 15 residues. V was clipped by 6 bases and J by 4 bases, with 18 bases between them. The CDR3 coding sequence is TGTGCCAGCAGCTCGGCCGGGAAGGGGTCCTATGGCTACACCTTC. Protein product: CASSSAGKGSYGYTF.